The 8 T cell receptor beta chains given below trace back to one sample, sequenced in a study of T cells in Graves' hyperthyroidism and ophthalmopathy. TCR beta CDR3 regions were amplified from RNA transcripts. The HTBI primer set served for first-round RT-PCR of the TCR CDR3. MiXCR, run by TCRdb on the multiplex PCR reads, gives a single entry per CDR3 protein. The repertoire holds around 260,000 distinct CDR3 sequences, with under 30% as singletons. Sequenced material: blood. These receptors were obtained from a man aged 35-49 years with Graves' hyperthyroidism that later progressed to Graves' ophthalmopathy.

This clonotype was found many times. In DNA form, the CDR3 reads TGTGCCAGTAGTGCTATAGATGAGGGCGGCACTGAAGCTTTCTTT. Translated: CASSAIDEGGTEAFF. V gene TRBV19 combines with J gene TRBJ1-1; the D is unclear. The CDR3 is 15 residues long. Germline CDR1 is LNHDA and CDR2 is SQIVND (reference sequence). The ends were cut back, 5 bases at V and 4 bases at J, with 17 bases in the middle.

This rearrangement joins TRBV14 to TRBJ2-5; no clear D gene. V lost 0 bases and J 9 bases, leaving 8 bases between the germline ends. CDR1 SGHDN and CDR2 FVKESK come from the germline V gene. The CDR3 is made up of 12 amino acids. The CDR3 DNA follows: TGTGCCAGCAGCCAAGATCAGAGGTCCCAGTACTTC. Translation: CASSQDQRSQYF.

This clonotype was seen at least ten times. This chain connects TRBV6-5 to TRBJ1-1; a weak D match, TRBD1 (6 bases). V lost 2 bases, J lost 3 bases, and 10 bases lay in between. CDR1 and CDR2 from the germline V gene are MNHEY and SVGAGI. This CDR3 spans 14 amino acids. This CDR3 reads CASSYRAGDTEAFF. In nucleotides, the CDR3 is TGTGCCAGCAGTTACAGGGCAGGGGACACTGAAGCTTTCTTT.

Ten or more counts support this clonotype. The genes are TRBV20-1 and TRBJ2-7, with 7 bases lining up with TRBD2. CDR1 and CDR2 (germline): DFQATT, SNEGSKA (reference sequence). Trimming at V came to 3 bases and at J to 1 base, leaving 12 bases not matched to a gene. The CDR3 runs to 16 residues. CDR3 amino acids: CSASLAATSGSYEQYF. The CDR3 DNA is TGCAGTGCTAGTCTAGCGGCAACCTCTGGGTCCTACGAGCAGTACTTC.

This clonotype was counted at least ten times. The gene calls are TRBV10-3 and TRBJ1-3; tentative D call: TRBD1 (5 bases). CDR1 and CDR2 (germline): ENHRY, SYGVKD. Trimming shortened V by 2 bases and J by 12 bases, and 14 bases separated the two germline ends. The CDR3 is made up of 13 amino acids. CDR3 sequence (DNA): TGTGCCATCAGTGAGCACCGGGGGACCCACATATATTTT. Translated, it gives CAISEHRGTHIYF.

This clonotype was seen many times. The gene calls are TRBV19 and TRBJ1-2; D is uncertain. V lost 5 bases and J lost 3, with 16 bases in between. This CDR3 is built from 15 residues. The V gene's germline CDR1 is LNHDA and CDR2 SQIVND (reference sequence). The CDR3 sequence is CASSRPARDDYGYTF. In nucleotides, the CDR3 is TGTGCCAGTAGTCGTCCCGCGCGGGATGACTATGGCTACACCTTC.

This clonotype occurred a few times. The chain combines TRBV14 with TRBJ2-7; 7 nucleotides align to TRBD1. The V segment lost 8 bases and the J segment 1 base; nucleotides outside the gene matches: 5. Per germline, CDR1 SGHDN and CDR2 FVKESK. This CDR3 spans 13 amino acids. The CDR3 protein is CASYKTGSYEQYF. The CDR3 DNA reads TGTGCCAGCTACAAGACAGGGTCCTACGAGCAGTACTTC.

The J gene is TRBJ1-1, the V gene TRBV11-2; D possibly corresponds to TRBD1 (6 bases). V lost 4 bases, J lost 1 base, and 16 bases lay in between. In germline, CDR1 is SGHAT, CDR2 FQNNGV. The CDR3 totals 16 residues. CDR3 residues: CASSSGAGYSNTEAFF. CDR3 in DNA: TGTGCCAGCAGCTCGGGGGCAGGGTACTCGAACACTGAAGCTTTCTTT.